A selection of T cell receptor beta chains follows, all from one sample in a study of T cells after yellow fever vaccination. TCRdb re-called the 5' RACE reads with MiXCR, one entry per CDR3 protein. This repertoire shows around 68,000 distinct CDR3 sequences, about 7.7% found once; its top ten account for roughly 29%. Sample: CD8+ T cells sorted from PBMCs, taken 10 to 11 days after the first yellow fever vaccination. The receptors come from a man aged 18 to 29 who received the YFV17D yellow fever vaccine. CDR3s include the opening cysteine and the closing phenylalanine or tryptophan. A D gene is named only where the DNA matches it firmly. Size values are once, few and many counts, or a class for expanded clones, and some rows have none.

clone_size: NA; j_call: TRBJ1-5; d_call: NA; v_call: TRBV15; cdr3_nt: TGTGCCACCAGCAGAGGCGAGGTTATAAATCAGCCCCAGCATTTT; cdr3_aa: CATSRGEVINQPQHF
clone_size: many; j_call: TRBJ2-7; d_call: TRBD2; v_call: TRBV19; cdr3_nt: TGTGCCAGTAGTCCGTCTAGCGGGCCATACGAGCAGTACTTC; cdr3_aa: CASSPSSGPYEQYF
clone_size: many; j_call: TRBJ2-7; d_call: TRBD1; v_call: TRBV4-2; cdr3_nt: TGTGCCAGCAGCCAGGGACAGGGGTCCTACGAGCAGTACTTC; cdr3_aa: CASSQGQGSYEQYF
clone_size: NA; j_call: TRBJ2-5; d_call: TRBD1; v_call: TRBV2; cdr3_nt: TGTGCCAGCAGTGATGAGGACAGGGCCCAAGAGACCCAGTACTTC; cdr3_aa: CASSDEDRAQETQYF
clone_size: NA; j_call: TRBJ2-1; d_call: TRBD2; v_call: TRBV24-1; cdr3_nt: TGTGCCACCAGTGAATCGACTAGCGGGGCCTACAATGAGCAGTTCTTC; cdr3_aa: CATSESTSGAYNEQFF
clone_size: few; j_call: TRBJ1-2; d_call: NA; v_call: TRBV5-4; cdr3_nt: TGTGCCAGCAGCACGGAAGGGATCGTCTATGGCTACACCTTC; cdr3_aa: CASSTEGIVYGYTF
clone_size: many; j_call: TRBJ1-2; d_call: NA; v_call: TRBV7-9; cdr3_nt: TGTGCCAGCAGCCCGAGGGACATCCATTATGGCTACACCTTC; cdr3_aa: CASSPRDIHYGYTF
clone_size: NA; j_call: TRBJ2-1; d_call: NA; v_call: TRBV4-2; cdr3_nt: TGTGCCAGCAGCCAAGAGGAGGGTTGGGCATCTGGTGAGCAGTTCTTC; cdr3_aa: CASSQEEGWASGEQFF
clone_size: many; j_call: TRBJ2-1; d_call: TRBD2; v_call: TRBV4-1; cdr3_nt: TGCGCCAGCAGCCAAGTCGGCGGGGGGACCTACAATGAGCAGTTCTTC; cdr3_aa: CASSQVGGGTYNEQFF
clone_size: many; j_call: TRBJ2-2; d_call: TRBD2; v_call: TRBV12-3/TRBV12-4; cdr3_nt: TGTGCCACGGGGGGCACCGGGGAGCTGTTTTTT; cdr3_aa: CATGGTGELFF
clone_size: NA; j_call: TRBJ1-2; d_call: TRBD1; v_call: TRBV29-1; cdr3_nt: TGCAGCGCTGGAAGTGGGGTCGGGACAGCCTTCTTC; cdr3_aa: CSAGSGVGTAFF
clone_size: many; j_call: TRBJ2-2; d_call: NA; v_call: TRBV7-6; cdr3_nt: TGTGCCAGCAGCTTGGGGGACGTCCCGAACACCGGGGAGCTGTTTTTT; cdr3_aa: CASSLGDVPNTGELFF
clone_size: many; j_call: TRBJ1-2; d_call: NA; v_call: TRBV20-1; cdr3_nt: TGCAGTGCTAGAGGGATGGCTAACTATGGCTACACCTTC; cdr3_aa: CSARGMANYGYTF
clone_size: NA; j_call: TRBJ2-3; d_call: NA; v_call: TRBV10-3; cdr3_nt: TGTGCCATCAGTGAGGTGCTGGATACGCAGTATTTT; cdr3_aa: CAISEVLDTQYF
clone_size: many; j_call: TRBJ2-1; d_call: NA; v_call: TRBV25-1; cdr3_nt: TGTGCCAGCAGTGGAGTTGAGCAGTTCTTC; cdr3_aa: CASSGVEQFF
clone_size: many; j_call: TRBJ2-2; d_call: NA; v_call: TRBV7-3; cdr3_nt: TGTGCCAGCAGCTTACTCGGGGGCAACACCGGGGAGCTGTTTTTT; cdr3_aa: CASSLLGGNTGELFF
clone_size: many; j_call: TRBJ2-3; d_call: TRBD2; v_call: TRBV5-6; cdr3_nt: TGTGCCAGCAGCTTGGGTAGCGGGGCGGTAGATACGCAGTATTTT; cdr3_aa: CASSLGSGAVDTQYF
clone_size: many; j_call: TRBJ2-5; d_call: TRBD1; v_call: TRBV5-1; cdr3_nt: TGCGCCAGCAGCAACCGGACAGGGTGGATCCAGTACTTC; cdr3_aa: CASSNRTGWIQYF
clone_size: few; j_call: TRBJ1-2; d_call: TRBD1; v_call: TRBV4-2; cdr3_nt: TGTGCCAGCAGCCCCGCCGTGGGGACCGGGACAGGGGGTGGCTACACCTTC; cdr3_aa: CASSPAVGTGTGGGYTF
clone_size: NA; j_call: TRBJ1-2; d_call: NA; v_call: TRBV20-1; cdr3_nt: TGCAGTGCTAGAGTGGTACCGGACTATGGCTACACCTTC; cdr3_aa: CSARVVPDYGYTF
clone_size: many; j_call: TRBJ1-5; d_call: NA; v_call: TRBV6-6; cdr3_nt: TGTGCCAGCAGTTACGAAAATCAGCCCCAGCATTTT; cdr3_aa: CASSYENQPQHF
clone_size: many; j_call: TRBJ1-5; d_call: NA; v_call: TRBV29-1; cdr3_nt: TGCAGCCCCACGACAGAATATAGCAATCAGCCCCAGCATTTT; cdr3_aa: CSPTTEYSNQPQHF
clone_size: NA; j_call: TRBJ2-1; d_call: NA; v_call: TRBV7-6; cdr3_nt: TGTGCCAGCAGCTTAGCGGGTCCGGGAGAGCAGTTCTTC; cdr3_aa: CASSLAGPGEQFF
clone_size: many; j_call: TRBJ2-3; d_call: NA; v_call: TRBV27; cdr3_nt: TGTGCCAGCAGTTTAGGCGTGTCTAGCGTGAGAGATACGCAGTATTTT; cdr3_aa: CASSLGVSSVRDTQYF
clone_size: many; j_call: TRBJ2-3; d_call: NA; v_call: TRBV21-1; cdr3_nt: TGTGCCAGCAGCCAGGCGGTAGGACCAGATACGCAGTATTTT; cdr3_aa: CASSQAVGPDTQYF
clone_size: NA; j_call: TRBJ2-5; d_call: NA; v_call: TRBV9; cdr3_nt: TGTGCCAGCAGCGGGGGACAAGAAGAGACCCAGTACTTC; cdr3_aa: CASSGGQEETQYF
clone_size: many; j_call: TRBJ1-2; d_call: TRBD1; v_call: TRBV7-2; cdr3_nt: TGTGCCAGCAGCTTCTGGACAGGAGACTATGGCTACACCTTC; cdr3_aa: CASSFWTGDYGYTF